The clone carrying this T cell receptor (beta chain) has at least ten counts. As yet, its antigen is unknown. Amplified TCR beta CDR3 regions were obtained using RNA transcripts as template. A first-round RT-PCR used HTBI primers, followed by a second-round multiplex PCR. TCRdb reprocessed the multiplex PCR reads with MiXCR, giving one entry per CDR3 protein. The sample includes some 520,000 distinct CDR3 sequences, around an eighth of them seen just once. Other autoimmune diseases, uncontrolled infections, pregnancy or lactation led to the exclusion of patients. Sampling less than 13 ml of fresh peripheral blood provided the PBMCs. These data belong to a study of Graves' ophthalmopathy and Graves' hyperthyroidism. General study results and limits: A 13-signature model separated ophthalmopathy from stable hyperthyroidism, reaching about 90% sensitivity and almost 82% specificity cross-validated.

The TCR sequence derives from a woman aged 25 to 39 with Graves' ophthalmopathy. Source material: blood.

CDR3 DNA: TGTGCCAGCAGCTTAGTTGGCGGGAGTGGAAACGAGCAGTACTTC. This encodes CASSLVGGSGNEQYF. V gene TRBV7-2 combines with J gene TRBJ2-7, with 7 positions matching TRBD2. The CDR3 is 15 residues long. The V segment lost 1 base and the J segment 5 bases; nucleotides outside the gene matches: 8. Looked up from germline, CDR1 is SGHTA and CDR2 is FQGNSA.